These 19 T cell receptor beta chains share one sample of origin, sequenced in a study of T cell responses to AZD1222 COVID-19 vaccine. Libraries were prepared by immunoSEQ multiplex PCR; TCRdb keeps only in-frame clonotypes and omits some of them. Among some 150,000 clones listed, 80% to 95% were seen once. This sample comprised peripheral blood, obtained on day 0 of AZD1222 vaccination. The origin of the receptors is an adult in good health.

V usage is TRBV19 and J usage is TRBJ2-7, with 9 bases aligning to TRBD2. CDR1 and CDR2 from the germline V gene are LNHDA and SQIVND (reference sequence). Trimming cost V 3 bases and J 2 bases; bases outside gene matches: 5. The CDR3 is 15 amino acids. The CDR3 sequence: CASSILGGRAYEQYF. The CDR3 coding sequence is TGTGCCAGTAGTATTCTTGGCGGGAGGGCCTACGAGCAGTACTTC.

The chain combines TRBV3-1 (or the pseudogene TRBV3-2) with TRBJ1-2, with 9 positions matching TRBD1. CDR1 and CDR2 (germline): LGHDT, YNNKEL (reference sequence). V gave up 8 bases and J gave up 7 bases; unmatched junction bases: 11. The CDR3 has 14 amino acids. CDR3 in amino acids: CASSIGQGQGGYTF. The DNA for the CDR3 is TGTGCCAGCTCCATCGGACAGGGGCAAGGTGGCTACACCTTC.

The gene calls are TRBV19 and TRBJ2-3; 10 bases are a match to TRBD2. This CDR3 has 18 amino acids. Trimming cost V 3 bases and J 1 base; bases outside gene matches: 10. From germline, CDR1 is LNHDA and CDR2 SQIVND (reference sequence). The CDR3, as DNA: TGTGCCAGTAGTATTAGGCTAGCGGGAGTGTTAGGCACAGATACGCAGTATTTT. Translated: CASSIRLAGVLGTDTQYF. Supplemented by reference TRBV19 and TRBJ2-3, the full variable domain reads DGGITQSPKYLFRKEGQNVTLSCEQNLNHDAMYWYRQDPGQGLRLIYYSQIVNDFQKGDIAEGYSVSREKKESFPLTVTSAQKNPTAFYLCASSIRLAGVLGTDTQYFGPGTRLTVL.

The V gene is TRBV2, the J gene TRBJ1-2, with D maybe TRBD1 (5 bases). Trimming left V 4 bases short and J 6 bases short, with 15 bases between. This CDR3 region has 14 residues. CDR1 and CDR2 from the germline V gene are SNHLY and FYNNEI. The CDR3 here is CASSGGGTSHGYTF. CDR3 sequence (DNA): TGTGCCAGCAGTGGTGGTGGGACCTCTCATGGCTACACCTTC.

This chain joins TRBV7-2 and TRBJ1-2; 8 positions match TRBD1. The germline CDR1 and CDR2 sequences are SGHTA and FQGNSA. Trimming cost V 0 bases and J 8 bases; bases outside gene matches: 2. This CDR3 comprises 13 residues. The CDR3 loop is CASSLARGQGYTF. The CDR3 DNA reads TGTGCCAGCAGCTTAGCCAGGGGGCAGGGCTACACCTTC.

CDR3 DNA sequence: TGTGCCAGCAGCCAAGAGGCGGGTGGAAACACTGAAGCTTTCTTT. This codes for CASSQEAGGNTEAFF. This chain uses TRBV3-1 (or the pseudogene TRBV3-2) with TRBJ1-1, with D unresolved. The ends were cut back, 0 bases at V and 2 bases at J, with 10 bases in the middle. Germline CDR1 and CDR2: LGHDT and YNNKEL (reference sequence). This CDR3 region has 15 residues.

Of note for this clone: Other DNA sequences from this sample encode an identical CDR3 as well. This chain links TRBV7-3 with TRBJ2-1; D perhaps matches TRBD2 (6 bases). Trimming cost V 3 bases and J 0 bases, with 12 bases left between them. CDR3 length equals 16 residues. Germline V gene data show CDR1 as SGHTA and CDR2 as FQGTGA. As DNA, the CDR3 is TGTGCCAGCAGCTTGTCTGGCGGGGACTCCTACAATGAGCAGTTCTTC. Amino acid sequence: CASSLSGGDSYNEQFF.

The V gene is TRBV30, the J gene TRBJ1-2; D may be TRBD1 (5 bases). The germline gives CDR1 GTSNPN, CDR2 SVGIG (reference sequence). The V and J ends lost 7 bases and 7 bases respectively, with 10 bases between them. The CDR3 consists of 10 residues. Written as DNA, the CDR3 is TGTGCCTTTCAGGGCCCTGGCTACACCTTC. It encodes CAFQGPGYTF.

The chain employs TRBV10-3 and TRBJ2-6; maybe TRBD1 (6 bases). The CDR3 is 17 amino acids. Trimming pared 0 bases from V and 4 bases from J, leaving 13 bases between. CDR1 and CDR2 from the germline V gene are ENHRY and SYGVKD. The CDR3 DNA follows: TGTGCCATCAGTGAGTCCCAGGGGCTCCCCGGGGCCAACGTCCTGACTTTC. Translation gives CAISESQGLPGANVLTF.

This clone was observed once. The CDR3 spells CASSPTGRTEAFF. The CDR3 DNA sequence: TGTGCCAGCAGCCCCACAGGGCGTACTGAAGCTTTCTTT. This chain joins TRBV11-3 and TRBJ1-1, with D tentatively TRBD1 (6 bases). Trimming took off 5 bases at V and 5 bases at J, with 12 bases between the two ends. CDR3 length: 13 amino acids. Per germline, CDR1 SGHNT and CDR2 YENEEA.

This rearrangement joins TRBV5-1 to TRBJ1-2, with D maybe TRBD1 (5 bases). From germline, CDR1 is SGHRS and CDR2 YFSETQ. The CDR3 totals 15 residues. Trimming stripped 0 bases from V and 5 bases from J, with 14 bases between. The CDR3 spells CASSLGGGAQYGYTF. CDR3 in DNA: TGCGCCAGCAGCTTGGGGGGAGGGGCGCAATATGGCTACACCTTC. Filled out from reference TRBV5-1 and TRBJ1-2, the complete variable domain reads KAGVTQTPRYLIKTRGQQVTLSCSPISGHRSVSWYQQTPGQGLQFLFEYFSETQRNKGNFPGRFSGRQFSNSRSEMNVSTLELGDSALYLCASSLGGGAQYGYTFGSGTRLTVV.

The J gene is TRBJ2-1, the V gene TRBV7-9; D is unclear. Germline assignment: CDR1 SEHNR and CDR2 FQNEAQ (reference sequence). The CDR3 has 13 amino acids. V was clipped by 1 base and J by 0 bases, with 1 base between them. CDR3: CASSLGSYNEQFF. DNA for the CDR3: TGTGCCAGCAGCTTAGGCTCCTACAATGAGCAGTTCTTC.

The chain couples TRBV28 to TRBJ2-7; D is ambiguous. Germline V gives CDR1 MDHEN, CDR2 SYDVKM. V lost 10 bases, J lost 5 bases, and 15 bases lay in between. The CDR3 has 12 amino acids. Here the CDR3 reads CATRAGLHEQYF. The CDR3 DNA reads TGTGCCACCCGGGCAGGATTGCACGAGCAGTACTTC.

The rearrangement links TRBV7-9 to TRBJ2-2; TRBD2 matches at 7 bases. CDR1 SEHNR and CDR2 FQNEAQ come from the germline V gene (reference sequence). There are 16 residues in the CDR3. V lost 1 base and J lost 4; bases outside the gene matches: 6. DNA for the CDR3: TGTGCCAGCAGCTTAGAAGGGAGGGTAGGCACCGGGGAGCTGTTTTTT. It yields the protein CASSLEGRVGTGELFF.

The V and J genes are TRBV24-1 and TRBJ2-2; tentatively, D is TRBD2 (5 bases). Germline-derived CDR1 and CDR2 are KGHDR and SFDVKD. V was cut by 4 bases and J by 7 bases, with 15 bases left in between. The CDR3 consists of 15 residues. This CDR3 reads CATSDTSGRGGELFF. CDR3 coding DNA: TGTGCCACCAGTGACACCAGTGGCCGGGGCGGGGAGCTGTTTTTT.

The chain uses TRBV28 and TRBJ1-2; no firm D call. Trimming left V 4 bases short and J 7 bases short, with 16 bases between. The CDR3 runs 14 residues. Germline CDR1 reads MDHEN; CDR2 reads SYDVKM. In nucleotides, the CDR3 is TGTGCCAGCAGTTACCCCGGCATGAAGGGTGGCTACACCTTC. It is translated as CASSYPGMKGGYTF.

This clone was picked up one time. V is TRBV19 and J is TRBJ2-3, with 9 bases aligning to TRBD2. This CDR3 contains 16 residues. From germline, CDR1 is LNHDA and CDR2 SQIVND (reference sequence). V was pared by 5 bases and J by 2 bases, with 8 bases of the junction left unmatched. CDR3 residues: CASSGGLAPTTDTQYF. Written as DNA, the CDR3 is TGTGCCAGTAGTGGCGGACTAGCGCCCACCACAGATACGCAGTATTTT.

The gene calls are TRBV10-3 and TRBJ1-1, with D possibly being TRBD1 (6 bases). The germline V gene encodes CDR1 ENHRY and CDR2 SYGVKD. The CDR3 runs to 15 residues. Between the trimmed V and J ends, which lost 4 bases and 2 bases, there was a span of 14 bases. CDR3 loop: CAISASGTFNTEAFF. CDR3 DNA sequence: TGTGCCATCAGTGCTTCCGGGACATTTAACACTGAAGCTTTCTTT.

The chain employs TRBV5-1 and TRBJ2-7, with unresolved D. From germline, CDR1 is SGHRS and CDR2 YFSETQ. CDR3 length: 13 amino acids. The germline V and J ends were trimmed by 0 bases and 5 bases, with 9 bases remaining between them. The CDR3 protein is CASSLGRPNEQYF. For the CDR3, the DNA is TGCGCCAGCAGCTTGGGGCGACCCAACGAGCAGTACTTC.